This T cell receptor (beta chain) was captured in a study of blood T cell repertoires in COVID-19. Across the study: There were acute and convalescent COVID-19 samples, and they came from the United States, Italy and Spain. Sources were T cells, B-cell-depleted T cells, or PBMCs; the material itself was cDNA or gDNA.

Per the original methods: Estimated nucleated cell counts came from reference gene primer amplification. Using immunoSEQ multiplex PCR, the repertoire was profiled, and TCRdb retains in-frame clones only, with some absent. D and trimming were read from the DNA, whereas the V and J calls and clone size are those reported in that table. Among about 280,000 clones listed, around 90% were seen once. Trimming stripped 5 bases from V and 1 base from J, with 16 bases between. CDR1 is MNHEY and CDR2 is SMNVEV in the germline V gene (reference sequence). The CDR3 consists of 16 residues. The V call is TRBV27, the J call TRBJ2-3; possibly TRBD2 for D (6 bases). The source material was peripheral blood. This TCR was sampled from a middle-aged man with acute or convalescent COVID-19. The CDR3 region has the DNA TGTGCCAGCAGTCCTCGGATAGTAGCGGGCACAGATACGCAGTATTTT. Protein sequence: CASSPRIVAGTDTQYF.